One sample yielded the 9 T cell receptor beta chains listed below, sequenced in a study of blood T cell repertoires in COVID-19. TCRdb's copy holds only in-frame clones and misses some; the assay was immunoSEQ multiplex PCR. Here the sample spans 200,000 to 250,000 clones, 80% to 85% being singletons. The specimen sequenced was peripheral blood. These receptors were taken from a woman of 80 years or more with COVID-19, enrolled during active disease.

V is TRBV3-1 (or the pseudogene TRBV3-2) and J is TRBJ2-3; D uncertain. V lost 2 bases and J 0 bases, leaving 3 bases between the germline ends. The CDR3 is made up of 13 amino acids. Germline V CDR1 and CDR2: LGHDT, YNNKEL (reference sequence). CDR3 DNA: TGTGCCAGCAGCCAACTCAGCACAGATACGCAGTATTTT. It codes for CASSQLSTDTQYF.

The chain joins TRBV6-6 to TRBJ1-2, with D unresolved. The germline CDR1 and CDR2 sequences are MNHNY and SVGAGI (reference sequence). The ends were cut back, 2 bases at V and 5 bases at J, with 9 bases in the middle. The CDR3 length is 13 residues. CDR3 in DNA: TGTGCCAGCAGTTACGGCGGGGAGTATGGCTACACCTTC. Residues: CASSYGGEYGYTF.

The V call is TRBV24-1, the J call TRBJ2-3; 8 bases match TRBD2. Germline-derived CDR1 and CDR2 are KGHDR and SFDVKD. CDR3 length equals 16 residues. V was pared by 7 bases and J by 2 bases, with 10 bases of the junction left unmatched. CDR3 in amino acids: CATRGPSGGPTDTQYF. CDR3 nucleotides: TGTGCCACCAGGGGGCCTTCGGGGGGGCCCACAGATACGCAGTATTTT.

The chain recombines TRBV7-6 with TRBJ2-7; 14 bases map to TRBD2. Germline values: CDR1 SGHVS, CDR2 FNYEAQ. CDR3 length: 18 residues. With 5 bases clipped from V and 2 bases from J, the junction kept 11 bases outside the gene matches. The chain's CDR3 is CASSKTTKGLAGAYEQYF. The DNA for the CDR3 is TGTGCCAGCAGCAAAACTACAAAGGGACTAGCGGGAGCCTACGAGCAGTACTTC. The full variable domain, in which reference TRBV7-6 and TRBJ2-7 provide the parts outside the CDR3, is GAGVSQSPRYKVTKRGQDVALRCDPISGHVSLYWYRQALGQGPEFLTYFNYEAQQDKSGLPNDRFSAERPEGSISTLTIQRTEQRDSAMYRCASSKTTKGLAGAYEQYFGPGTRLTVT.

The J gene is TRBJ2-2, the V gene TRBV24-1; the match to TRBD2 covers 7 bases. CDR3 length: 17 residues. CDR1 and CDR2 (germline): KGHDR, SFDVKD. V dropped 5 bases and J dropped 2; count of bases not matched to a gene: 10. DNA for the CDR3: TGTGCCACCAGTGCCACAATACTAGCGATAAACACCGGGGAGCTGTTTTTT. Translation: CATSATILAINTGELFF.

CDR3 protein: CASSSGTALYGYTF. The CDR3 DNA reads as TGCGCCAGCAGCTCCGGGACAGCCCTTTATGGCTACACCTTC. The J gene is TRBJ1-2, the V gene TRBV5-1, with TRBD1 identical over 7 bases. CDR3 length equals 14 residues. Germline CDR1 reads SGHRS; CDR2 reads YFSETQ. Trimming removed 3 bases from V and 5 bases from J; junction bases left unmatched: 7.

This clone was observed a single time. The V gene is TRBV7-8, the J gene TRBJ1-4, with D possibly matching TRBD1 (5 bases). Germline V gene lookup returns CDR1 SGHVS and CDR2 FQNEAQ. The V and J ends lost 5 bases and 7 bases respectively, with 17 bases between them. CDR3 length: 15 amino acids. CDR3: CASSGSGGEGEKLFF. In DNA form, the CDR3 reads TGTGCCAGCAGCGGATCCGGGGGGGAAGGTGAAAAACTGTTTTTT. The full variable domain, its missing parts supplied by reference TRBV7-8 and TRBJ1-4, is GAGVSQSPRYKVAKRGQDVALRCDPISGHVSLFWYQQALGQGPEFLTYFQNEAQLDKSGLPSDRFFAERPEGSVSTLKIQRTQQEDSAVYLCASSGSGGEGEKLFFGSGTQLSVL.

The chain employs TRBV6-2 or TRBV6-3 and TRBJ2-3; possibly TRBD2 for D (6 bases). The V gene's germline CDR1 is MNHEY and CDR2 SVGEGT. V gave up 5 bases and J gave up 8 bases, with 8 bases separating them. CDR3 length: 11 amino acids. CDR3 region: CASSRRGTQYF. The CDR3 DNA reads TGTGCCAGCAGTCGGCGGGGTACGCAGTATTTT.

This clone was picked up one time. V and J are TRBV6-4 and TRBJ2-2; possibly TRBD2 for D (5 bases). The germline V and J ends were trimmed by 8 bases and 3 bases, with 10 bases remaining between them. The CDR3 has 13 residues. CDR1 MRHNA and CDR2 SNTAGT come from the germline V gene. Here the CDR3 reads CASSRGYTGELFF. For the CDR3, the DNA is TGTGCCAGCTCTCGCGGGTACACCGGGGAGCTGTTTTTT.